The 12 T cell receptor beta chains below all came from one sample that was sequenced in a study of molecular identifiers for immune sequencing clone quantification. Each CDR3 protein gets one entry after TCRdb re-called the PCR reads with MiXCR. The sample holds 460,000 or so distinct CDR3 sequences; less than 30% are singletons and the top ten take under 0.8%. The sequenced material came from naive CD8+ T cells from blood, with Jurkat cell RNA spiked in. As to subset: FACS-sorted CD8+CD4-CCR7+CD45RA+ naive T cells. These receptors were obtained from a human donor in good health. Some libraries in this study had Jurkat cell RNA spiked in.

A few counts support this clonotype. This chain uses TRBV29-1 with TRBJ1-2; unclear D gene. This CDR3 has 12 amino acids. With 4 bases removed from V and 7 bases from J, the gap between germline ends came to 13 bases. The V gene's germline CDR1 is SQVTM and CDR2 ANQGSEA. The chain's CDR3 is CSVVSLGLGYTF. CDR3 bases: TGCAGCGTTGTCTCCTTGGGTCTTGGCTACACCTTC.

A note on this clonotype: A clone one base away is much larger, so this may be a read error. The chain couples TRBV29-1 to TRBJ2-7; D is perhaps TRBD1 (6 bases). The V gene's germline CDR1 is SQVTM and CDR2 ANQGSEA. V was pared by 5 bases and J by 4 bases, with 18 bases between. The CDR3 is 14 residues long. DNA for the CDR3: TGCAGCGTTCGACTGCTGGACAGACCTTACGAGCAGTACTTC. The encoded protein is CSVRLLDRPYEQYF.

A word on this clonotype: One junction end does not reproduce the germline sequence, and a read error may be involved. The gene calls are TRBV6-5 and TRBJ2-3; D is possibly TRBD1 or TRBD2 (5 bases each). The CDR3 is made up of 15 amino acids. Germline values: CDR1 MNHEY, CDR2 SVGAGI. For the CDR3, the DNA is TGTGCCGGCAGTTACTCGGGGCAGGGAGCAGATACGCAGTATTTT. It specifies CAGSYSGQGADTQYF.

This clonotype showed up many times. DNA of the CDR3: TGTGCCAGCAGTCGTTTGACATCCTACGAGCAGTACTTC. This encodes CASSRLTSYEQYF. This sequence joins TRBV28 and TRBJ2-7; no clear D. Germline-derived CDR1 and CDR2 are MDHEN and SYDVKM. CDR3 length: 13 residues. Trimming cost V 5 bases and J 1 base, with 9 bases left between them.

This chain connects TRBV13 to TRBJ2-6; TRBD2 matches 8 bases. From germline, CDR1 is PRHDT and CDR2 FYEKMQ (reference sequence). CDR3 length: 17 amino acids. V dropped 1 base and J dropped 4; count of bases not matched to a gene: 6. CDR3 nucleotides: TGTGCCAGCAGCTTAGAGTCGGGGGGGGCGGGGGCCAACGTCCTGACTTTC. Protein sequence: CASSLESGGAGANVLTF.

The J gene is TRBJ1-1, the V gene TRBV12-3 or TRBV12-4; D gene uncertain. The CDR3 has 11 amino acids. V was shortened by 8 bases and J by 5 bases, with 9 bases between the two germline ends. The CDR3 DNA is TGTGCCAGCCAGATCAGTACTGAAGCTTTCTTT. Amino acid sequence: CASQISTEAFF.

This chain uses TRBV6-2 or TRBV6-3 with TRBJ2-1; TRBD1 matches 11 bases. Trimming at V came to 4 bases and at J to 7 bases, leaving 6 bases not matched to a gene. In germline, CDR1 is MNHEY, CDR2 SVGEGT. The CDR3 contains 15 residues. CDR3 DNA sequence: TGTGCCAGCAGTTGGCCCGGGACAGGGGGTAATGAGCAGTTCTTC. This sequence encodes CASSWPGTGGNEQFF.

In nucleotides, the CDR3 is TGCGCCAGCAGCCAAGATCGGGGTAGCGGGAGTTACGAGCAGTACTTC. Translated: CASSQDRGSGSYEQYF. This chain joins TRBV4-3 and TRBJ2-7; 9 nucleotides agree with TRBD2. Germline-derived CDR1 and CDR2 are LGHNA and YSLEER. V lost 0 bases, J lost 4 bases, and 7 bases stayed unmatched. CDR3 length equals 16 residues.

A few counts support this clonotype. The chain employs TRBV19 and TRBJ1-5; 10 nucleotides agree with TRBD1. The CDR3 loop spans 15 amino acids. The V gene end was trimmed by 1 base and the J gene end by 8 bases; junction bases not matched to a gene: 5. Germline lookup yields CDR1 LNHDA and CDR2 SQIVND (reference sequence). The CDR3 nucleotides read TGTGCCAGTAGTATAGCCTGGGACAGGGGTGAGCCCCAGCATTTT. Amino acids: CASSIAWDRGEPQHF. The full variable domain, in which reference TRBV19 and TRBJ1-5 provide the parts outside the CDR3, is DGGITQSPKYLFRKEGQNVTLSCEQNLNHDAMYWYRQDPGQGLRLIYYSQIVNDFQKGDIAEGYSVSREKKESFPLTVTSAQKNPTAFYLCASSIAWDRGEPQHFGDGTRLSIL.

On this clonotype itself: This could be a read error, since a much larger clone is one nucleotide away. The chain combines TRBV29-1 with TRBJ2-7, with 10 bases lining up with TRBD1. Germline assignment: CDR1 SQVTM and CDR2 ANQGSEA. CDR3 length: 14 amino acids. The CDR3 sequence: CGVEVRDRGYEQYF. The CDR3, as DNA: TGCGGCGTTGAAGTGAGGGACAGGGGTTACGAGCAGTACTTC.

This clonotype was seen repeatedly, ten times or more. The CDR3: CASSKQGLQPQHF. The CDR3 region has the DNA TGTGCCAGCAGTAAACAGGGTTTACAGCCCCAGCATTTT. The rearrangement links TRBV6-5 to TRBJ1-5; perhaps TRBD1 as D (6 bases). V lost 5 bases to trimming and J lost 7 bases, with 12 bases between them. Germline V lookup: CDR1 MNHEY, CDR2 SVGAGI. The CDR3 totals 13 residues.

This clonotype was recorded at least ten times. The chain joins TRBV9 to TRBJ2-5; D call uncertain. The CDR3 covers 13 residues. V was shortened by 0 bases and J by 2 bases, with 5 bases between the two germline ends. Germline V gene data show CDR1 as SGDLS and CDR2 as YYNGEE. The CDR3 sequence is CASSVEPQETQYF. The CDR3 DNA is TGTGCCAGCAGCGTAGAACCACAAGAGACCCAGTACTTC.